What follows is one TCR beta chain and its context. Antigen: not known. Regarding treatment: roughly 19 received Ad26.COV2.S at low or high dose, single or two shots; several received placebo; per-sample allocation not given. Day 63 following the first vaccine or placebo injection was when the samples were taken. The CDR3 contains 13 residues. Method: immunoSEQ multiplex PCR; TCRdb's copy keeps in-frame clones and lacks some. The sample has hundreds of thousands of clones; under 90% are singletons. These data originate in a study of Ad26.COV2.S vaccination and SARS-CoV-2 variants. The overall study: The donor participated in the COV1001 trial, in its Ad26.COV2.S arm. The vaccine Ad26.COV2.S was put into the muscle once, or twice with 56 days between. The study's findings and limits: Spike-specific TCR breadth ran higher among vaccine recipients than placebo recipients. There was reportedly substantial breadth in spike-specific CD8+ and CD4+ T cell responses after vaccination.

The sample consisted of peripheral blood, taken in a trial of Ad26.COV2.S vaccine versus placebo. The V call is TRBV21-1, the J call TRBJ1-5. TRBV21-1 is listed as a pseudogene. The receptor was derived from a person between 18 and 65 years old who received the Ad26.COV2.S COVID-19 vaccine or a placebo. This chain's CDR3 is CASSRGSNQPQHF. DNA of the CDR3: TGTGCCAGCAGCAGAGGTAGCAATCAGCCCCAGCATTTT.